The 21 T cell receptor beta chains listed next were all sequenced from one sample in a study of identical twins. MiXCR, applied by TCRdb to the 5' RACE reads, yields one record per CDR3 protein. Of approximately 220,000 distinct CDR3 sequences listed, 7.5% are singletons. This sample also appeared in a second study, on yellow fever vaccine responses in identical twins.

The specimen sequenced was memory (CD45RO+) T cells sorted from blood. The receptors shown here come from a woman under 30 in good health.

This clonotype was picked up many times. The chain has TRBV6-1 and TRBJ1-2; a possible D gene is TRBD1 (6 bases). CDR1 and CDR2 from the germline V gene are MNHNS and SASEGT. CDR3 length: 13 residues. Trimming took 6 bases from V and 3 from J, leaving 11 bases between them. CDR3 loop: CASSFGQYYGYTF. CDR3 DNA sequence: TGTGCCAGCAGCTTCGGACAGTACTATGGCTACACCTTC.

This clonotype was found once. Germline is not matched at one junction end, which may reflect a read error. This chain links TRBV4-3 with TRBJ2-1, with TRBD2 matching 11 bases. The CDR3 runs 19 residues. Germline V lookup: CDR1 LGHNA, CDR2 YSLEER. The CDR3 loop reads CPSSQASLAGESGRHEQFF. The CDR3 DNA reads as TGCCCCAGCAGCCAAGCGTCACTAGCGGGAGAATCCGGTCGGCATGAGCAGTTCTTC.

This clonotype came up a few times. The rearrangement joins TRBV5-1 to TRBJ1-4; weak D call: TRBD1 (5 bases). The CDR3 covers 13 residues. V lost 2 bases, J lost 15 bases, and 17 bases lay in between. Germline values: CDR1 SGHRS, CDR2 YFSETQ. The CDR3 DNA sequence: TGCGCCAGCAGCTTACGGGGCCCCTCTGTATTGTTTTTT. Translation: CASSLRGPSVLFF.

This clonotype was observed a single time. A much larger clone is a single base away; this may be a read error. The chain is built from TRBV5-1 and TRBJ2-1; 7 positions match TRBD2. This CDR3 contains 16 residues. Trimming cost V 4 bases and J 2 bases; bases outside gene matches: 9. CDR1 and CDR2 (germline): SGHRS, YFSETQ. CDR3 region: CASSEWTSAAYNEQFF. The CDR3 bases are TGCGCCAGCAGCGAATGGACTAGTGCTGCCTACAATGAGCAGTTCTTC.

This clonotype has only a few counts. V gene TRBV3-1 combines with J gene TRBJ2-3; 7 nucleotides agree with TRBD1. The CDR3 is made up of 13 amino acids. Germline trimming cut 8 bases from V and 5 bases from J; bases unmatched to any gene: 7. Germline lookup yields CDR1 LGHDT and CDR2 YNNKEL (reference sequence). CDR3 protein: CASGYRGEDTQYF. CDR3 DNA: TGTGCCAGCGGATACAGGGGTGAAGATACGCAGTATTTT.

The rearrangement links TRBV4-2 to TRBJ2-7; D is undetermined. The length of the CDR3 is 16 residues. The V gene lost 4 bases and the J gene lost 3 bases, with 19 bases spanning the gap. The germline V gene has CDR1 LGHNA and CDR2 YNFKEQ. The CDR3 sequence: CASSRGESLLIYEQYF. The CDR3 DNA sequence: TGTGCCAGCAGCCGGGGTGAAAGTCTTCTAATCTACGAGCAGTACTTC.

The chain is built from TRBV20-1 and TRBJ2-1; 9 bases match TRBD2. V lost 1 base, J lost 7 bases, and 5 bases stayed unmatched. The CDR3 loop spans 14 amino acids. The germline CDR1 and CDR2 sequences are DFQATT and SNEGSKA (reference sequence). The DNA of the CDR3 is TGCAGTGCTAGAGTGTCGGCGGGAGGGAATGAGCAGTTCTTC. It encodes CSARVSAGGNEQFF.

This clonotype was picked up many times. This chain joins TRBV6-1 and TRBJ2-3; 7 bases are a match to TRBD1. In germline, CDR1 is MNHNS, CDR2 SASEGT. V was clipped by 6 bases and J by 3 bases; unmatched bases: 6. The CDR3 runs to 14 residues. The CDR3 DNA reads as TGTGCCAGCAGAGCTAAACAGGGGACAGATACGCAGTATTTT. It encodes CASRAKQGTDTQYF.

This clonotype was found a few times. The rearrangement uses TRBV5-1 and TRBJ2-7; 8 nucleotides line up with TRBD1. Trimming cost V 0 bases and J 6 bases; bases outside gene matches: 11. Germline assignment: CDR1 SGHRS and CDR2 YFSETQ. This CDR3 is built from 16 residues. The chain's CDR3 is CASSLGFGQGGSEQYF. CDR3 in DNA: TGCGCCAGCAGCTTGGGGTTCGGACAGGGTGGATCCGAGCAGTACTTC.

There are a few counts of this clonotype. This chain uses TRBV19 with TRBJ2-1; D possibly corresponds to TRBD1 (6 bases). The length of the CDR3 is 15 residues. Trimming cost V 8 bases and J 9 bases, with 23 bases left between them. Looked up from germline, CDR1 is LNHDA and CDR2 is SQIVND (reference sequence). CDR3 residues: CASYSGTRRPIEQFF. The CDR3 DNA sequence: TGTGCCAGTTACTCCGGGACAAGGAGACCAATTGAGCAGTTCTTC. Full variable domain (outside the CDR3, taken from reference TRBV19 and TRBJ2-1): DGGITQSPKYLFRKEGQNVTLSCEQNLNHDAMYWYRQDPGQGLRLIYYSQIVNDFQKGDIAEGYSVSREKKESFPLTVTSAQKNPTAFYLCASYSGTRRPIEQFFGPGTRLTVL.

This clonotype was seen repeatedly, ten times or more. The rearrangement joins TRBV20-1 to TRBJ1-5, with TRBD1 as a possible D gene (5 bases). V dropped 5 bases and J dropped 1 base, with 6 bases sitting between them. Germline assignment: CDR1 DFQATT and CDR2 SNEGSKA (reference sequence). This CDR3 is built from 12 residues. The CDR3 region has the DNA TGCAGTGCTTGGGACAGCAATCAGCCCCAGCATTTT. It codes for CSAWDSNQPQHF.

CDR3 sequence: CATSGGEGGRETQYF. The CDR3 nucleotides read TGTGCCACCAGCGGAGGCGAGGGGGGACGGGAGACCCAGTACTTC. The chain couples TRBV15 to TRBJ2-5, with D perhaps given as TRBD1 or TRBD2 (6 bases each). This CDR3 comprises 15 residues. V was cut by 5 bases and J by 5 bases, with 18 bases left in between. CDR1 and CDR2 from the germline V gene are LNHNV and YYDKDF (reference sequence).

V and J are TRBV7-2 and TRBJ2-3; D is possibly TRBD2 (5 bases). Germline V gene data show CDR1 as SGHTA and CDR2 as FQGNSA. This CDR3 contains 13 residues. Trimming left V 9 bases short and J 2 bases short, with 12 bases between. CDR3 protein: CASQTMTTDTQYF. Here the CDR3 DNA reads TGTGCCAGTCAGACTATGACCACAGATACGCAGTATTTT.

This clonotype was observed a handful of times. A junction boundary mismatches the germline segment, possibly from a read error. CDR3: CASSLNWVQPQYF. CDR3 sequence (DNA): TGTGCTAGCAGCTTAAATTGGGTACAGCCCCAGTACTTC. The V gene is TRBV7-7, the J gene TRBJ2-5; D unclear. Per the germline V gene, CDR1 is SSHAT and CDR2 is FNYEAQ (reference sequence). The CDR3 has 13 residues. The full variable domain, with the rest looked up from reference TRBV7-7 and TRBJ2-5, is GAGVSQSPRYKVTKRGQDVTLRCDPISSHATLYWYQQALGQGPEFLTYFNYEAQPDKSGLPSDRFSAERPEGSISTLTIQRTEQRDSAMYRCASSLNWVQPQYFGPGTRLLVL.

This clonotype occurred many times. V is TRBV5-1 and J is TRBJ2-1; either TRBD1 or TRBD2 may supply D (5 bases each). CDR1 is SGHRS, CDR2 YFSETQ, per germline. The CDR3 totals 15 residues. V lost 4 bases and J lost 7, with 18 bases in between. The CDR3 sequence is CASSGDPGRFNEQFF. DNA for the CDR3: TGCGCCAGCAGCGGGGACCCTGGACGGTTTAATGAGCAGTTCTTC.

This clonotype occurred many times. The rearrangement uses TRBV10-3 and TRBJ1-1, with D maybe TRBD1 (5 bases). From germline, CDR1 is ENHRY and CDR2 SYGVKD. The CDR3 covers 13 residues. The V end was cut by 6 bases, the J end by 6 bases, with 14 bases between. CDR3 protein: CAISVGQVAEAFF. The CDR3 DNA follows: TGTGCCATCAGCGTCGGACAAGTCGCTGAAGCTTTCTTT.

This clonotype was observed many times. The rearrangement uses TRBV24-1 and TRBJ1-5; D perhaps matches TRBD1 (6 bases). This CDR3 comprises 13 residues. With 8 bases removed from V and 2 bases from J, the gap between germline ends came to 9 bases. Per germline, CDR1 KGHDR and CDR2 SFDVKD. The CDR3 DNA reads as TGTGCCACCACTCGACAGGGCAATCAGCCCCAGCATTTT. It codes for CATTRQGNQPQHF.

This chain links TRBV6-1 with TRBJ1-1, with a possible D match to TRBD1 (6 bases). V shed 6 bases and J shed 2 bases, with 10 bases lying between them. This CDR3 has 13 amino acids. The germline CDR1 and CDR2 sequences are MNHNS and SASEGT. DNA for the CDR3: TGTGCCAGCAGAGTACAGGGAAACACTGAAGCTTTCTTT. It encodes CASRVQGNTEAFF.

The rearrangement joins TRBV5-1 to TRBJ2-1; 13 bases are a match to TRBD2. Germline-derived CDR1 and CDR2 are SGHRS and YFSETQ. Trimming at V came to 3 bases and at J to 5 bases, leaving 8 bases not matched to a gene. This CDR3 region has 17 residues. DNA for the CDR3: TGCGCCAGCAGCTGGACTCCGGGACTAGCGGGGAACAATGAGCAGTTCTTC. Its protein is CASSWTPGLAGNNEQFF.

This clonotype was recorded a few times. J is TRBJ2-3 and V is TRBV18; 8 positions match TRBD2. The length of the CDR3 is 17 residues. The germline V gene has CDR1 KGHSH and CDR2 LQKENI. Germline trimming cut 2 bases from V and 2 bases from J; bases unmatched to any gene: 9. The DNA for the CDR3 is TGTGCCAGCTCACCAGCCCGAATAGCGGGGTACACAGATACGCAGTATTTT. Encoded protein: CASSPARIAGYTDTQYF. Together with reference TRBV18 and TRBJ2-3, the CDR3 gives the full variable domain: NAGVMQNPRHLVRRRGQEARLRCSPMKGHSHVYWYRQLPEEGLKFMVYLQKENIIDESGMPKERFSAEFPKEGPSILRIQQVVRGDSAAYFCASSPARIAGYTDTQYFGPGTRLTVL.

This chain links TRBV2 with TRBJ1-1, with D perhaps matching TRBD1 (5 bases). CDR1 SNHLY and CDR2 FYNNEI come from the germline V gene. The CDR3 extends over 14 amino acids. V lost 6 bases and J 4 bases, leaving 15 bases between the germline ends. The CDR3 bases are TGTGCCAGCAGGCCAATTTTTGGGGCCACTGAAGCTTTCTTT. Translated, it gives CASRPIFGATEAFF.